The rows below give T cell receptor beta chains drawn from one sample of a study of cytomegalovirus exposure and HLA in healthy donors. Profiling relied on immunoSEQ multiplex PCR, and the TCRdb table lists in-frame clones only, not all of them. The table includes 78,000 or so clones, 62% detected once. The sequencing sample was made of PBMCs. The receptor source for this set is a male donor in good health and CMV-seropositive. CDR3s include the opening cysteine and the closing phenylalanine or tryptophan. Each record gives: D gene, J gene, CDR3 length, V gene, CDR3 protein. A D gene is named only where the DNA matches it firmly.

>TRBD1|TRBJ1-6|14|TRBV6-5
CASSEGTDNSPLHF
>TRBD1|TRBJ1-3|18|TRBV9
CASSVDPLQGADGNTIYF
>TRBD1|TRBJ1-5|15|TRBV28
CASSAGQGGNQPQHF
>NA|TRBJ1-5|14|TRBV27
CASHGGTPNQPQHF
>NA|TRBJ1-5|15|TRBV6-1
CASIPPGTAISPQHF
>TRBD2|TRBJ2-3|17|TRBV4-3
CASSPRWVAGRVDTQYF
>NA|TRBJ1-1|16|TRBV4-2
CASSQEAGFMNTEAFF
>NA|TRBJ2-3|22|TRBV21-1
CASSKALLTSGGRPEVTDTQYF
>NA|TRBJ1-6|13|TRBV30
CAWLRTANSPLHF
>NA|TRBJ2-7|10|TRBV11-2
CASAGYEQYF
>NA|TRBJ1-2|12|TRBV30
CAWVPGIYGYTF
>TRBD1|TRBJ1-4|13|TRBV10-2
CASSEIQGVKLFF
>TRBD1|TRBJ2-7|16|TRBV4-1
CASSQERVRGIYEQYF
>NA|TRBJ1-1|14|TRBV9
CASSVDAGNTEAFF
>TRBD2|TRBJ2-3|15|TRBV5-1
CASSYSGSRTDTQYF
>TRBD1|TRBJ2-5|15|TRBV5-4
CASSFDREERETQYF
>NA|TRBJ2-5|14|TRBV5-1
CASSLGQPQETQYF
>TRBD2|TRBJ2-3|17|TRBV4-1
CASSQDPLAGATDTQYF
>NA|TRBJ1-1|15|TRBV5-1
CASSLSGALNTEAFF
>NA|TRBJ2-7|14|TRBV4-3
CASSQGVRDYEQYF
>NA|TRBJ2-7|13|TRBV19
CASARPGQNEQYF
>NA|TRBJ2-7|14|TRBV25-1
CASTPGVRESEQYF
>NA|TRBJ2-1|14|TRBV5-5
CASSLRRTYNEQFF
>NA|TRBJ2-7|13|TRBV27
CASSHGQGYEQYF
>TRBD1|TRBJ2-7|14|TRBV7-3
CASSQLGTGYEQYF
>NA|TRBJ1-4|15|TRBV21-1
CASSKGSQGREKLFF
>TRBD2|TRBJ2-1|14|TRBV10-1
CASSDSGGNNEQFF
>TRBD1|TRBJ2-4|15|TRBV14
CASSPRQGYIDIQYF
>TRBD2|TRBJ2-7|15|TRBV5-1
CASSLGKAGWDEQYF
>NA|NA|15|TRBV5-4
CASRSQGPSSYEQYF
>NA|TRBJ1-1|11|TRBV30
CAWREGTEAFF
>TRBD1|TRBJ1-5|14|TRBV7-8
CASSLRQGRQPQHF
>NA|TRBJ2-2|15|TRBV11-1
CASSLEQTNTGELFF
>NA|TRBJ2-2|16|TRBV5-6
CASSLVGRLHTGELFF
>NA|TRBJ2-5|16|TRBV27
CASSGGAGFYQETQYF
>NA|TRBJ1-6|14|TRBV9
CASSPPDGISPLHF
>TRBD1|TRBJ1-1|14|TRBV7-9
CASSPTGTGPEAFF
>NA|TRBJ1-6|15|TRBV5-1
CASSEYVLGNSPLHF
>TRBD2|TRBJ2-3|16|TRBV11-3
CASSPRTSGAGDTQYF
>NA|TRBJ1-1|12|TRBV6-6
CASSEGGEEAFF
>NA|TRBJ2-7|17|TRBV7-6
CASSLRSSGDVRYEQYF
>NA|TRBJ1-1|14|TRBV6-5
CASSSDRFRTEAFF